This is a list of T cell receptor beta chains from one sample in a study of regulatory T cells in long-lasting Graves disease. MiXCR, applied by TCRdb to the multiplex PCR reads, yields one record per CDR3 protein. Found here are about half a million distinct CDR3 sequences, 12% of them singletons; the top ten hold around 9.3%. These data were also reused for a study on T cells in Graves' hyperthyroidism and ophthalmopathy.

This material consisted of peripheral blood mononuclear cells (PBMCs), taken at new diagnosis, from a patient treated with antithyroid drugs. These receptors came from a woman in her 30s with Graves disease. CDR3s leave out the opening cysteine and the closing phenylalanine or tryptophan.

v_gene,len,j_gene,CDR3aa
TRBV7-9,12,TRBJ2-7,ASSAAGSVYEQY
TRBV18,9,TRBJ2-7,AGSPEEEQY
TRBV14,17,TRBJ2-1,ASSQDASTGERSYNEQF
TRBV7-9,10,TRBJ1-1,ASSRVSGEAF
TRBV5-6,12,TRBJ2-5,ASSLALREETQY
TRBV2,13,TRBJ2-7,ASSESWDSSYEQY
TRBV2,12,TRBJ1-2,ASNGQGSRYGYT
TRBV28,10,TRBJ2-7,ASSFSRDEQY
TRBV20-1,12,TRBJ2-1,SASGTSGRAEQF
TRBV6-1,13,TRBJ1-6,AIRQGRPGYSPLH
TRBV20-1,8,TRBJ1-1,SVRDSEAF
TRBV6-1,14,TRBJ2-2,ASSTTSGSFTGERF
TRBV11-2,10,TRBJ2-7,ASSLEGYEQY
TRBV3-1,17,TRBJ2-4,ASSQGGAGLAGIKNIQY
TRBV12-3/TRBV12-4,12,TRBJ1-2,ASSPRTGDYGYT
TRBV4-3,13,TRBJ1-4,ASSLMVGDPEKLF
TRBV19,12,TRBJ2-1,ASQTRRGYNEQF
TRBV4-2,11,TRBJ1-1,ASSQERDTEAF
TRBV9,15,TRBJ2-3,ASSAGTSGFSTDTQY
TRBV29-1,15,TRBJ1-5,SVGPGGPLLGNQPQH
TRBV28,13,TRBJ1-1,ASSLWTGPNTEAF
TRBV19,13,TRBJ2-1,ASSIVSGTSNEQF
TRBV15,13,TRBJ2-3,ATSRDGGSTDTQY
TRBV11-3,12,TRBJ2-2,ASAGTGTTGELF
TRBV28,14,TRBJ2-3,ASSFRTFRYTDTQY
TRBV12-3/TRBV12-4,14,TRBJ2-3,ASSPSIAGGTDTQY
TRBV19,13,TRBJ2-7,ASSITSTGSYEQY
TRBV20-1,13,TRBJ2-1,SARGGGTPALEQF
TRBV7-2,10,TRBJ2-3,ASGGSLDTQY
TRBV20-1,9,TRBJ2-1,SARPPDEQF
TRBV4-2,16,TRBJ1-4,ASSQDQQGARTNEKLF
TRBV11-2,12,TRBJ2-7,ASSSGTSPYEQY
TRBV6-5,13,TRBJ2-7,ASSYGASVSYEQY
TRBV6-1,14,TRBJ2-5,ASSNAGLLGIETQY
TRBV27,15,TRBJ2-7,ASSHLTSSGSSYEQY
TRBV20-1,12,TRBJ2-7,SAPAADRVFEQY
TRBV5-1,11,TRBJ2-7,ASSLGQVYEQY
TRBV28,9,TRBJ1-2,ATSGVSGYT
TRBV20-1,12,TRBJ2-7,SARVRTGDYEQY
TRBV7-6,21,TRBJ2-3,ASSLAELAGGHTAREEEYTQY
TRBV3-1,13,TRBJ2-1,ASSPPGLADNEQF
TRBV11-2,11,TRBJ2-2,ASSLGRTGELF
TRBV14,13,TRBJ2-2,ASGTVAGVTGELF
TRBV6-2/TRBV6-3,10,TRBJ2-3,ASSYDRPTQY
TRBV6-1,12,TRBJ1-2,ASRTPTGNYGYT
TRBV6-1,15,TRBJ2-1,ASSTTYLAGASREQF
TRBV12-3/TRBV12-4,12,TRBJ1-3,ASSFGAGGNTIY
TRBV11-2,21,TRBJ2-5,ASSLDLNRDLGLAGVFLETQY
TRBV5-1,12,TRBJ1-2,ASSLVDGLYGYT
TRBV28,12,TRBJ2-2,ASSGTLDTGELF
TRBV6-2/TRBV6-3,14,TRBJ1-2,ASSYPPRGRGYGYT
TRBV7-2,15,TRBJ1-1,ASSLNWAGGRWTEAF
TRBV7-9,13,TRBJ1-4,ASSLGASANEKLF
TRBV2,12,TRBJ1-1,ASSGTGENTEAF
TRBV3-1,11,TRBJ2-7,ASSPFTGREQY
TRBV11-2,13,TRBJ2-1,ASSFRTSGHNEQF
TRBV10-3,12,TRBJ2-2,AISERGDTGELF
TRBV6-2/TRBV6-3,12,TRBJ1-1,ASSTDRGKPEAF
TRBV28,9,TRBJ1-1,ASSLLGAAF
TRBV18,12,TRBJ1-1,ASSPSRDDTEAF